These 2 T cell receptor beta chains share one sample of origin, sequenced in a study of blood T cells in healthy people across ages. It was with a sample-barcoded 5' primer and a J-beta primer mix that a second PCR of roughly 7 to 12 cycles was run. A single record per CDR3 protein comes from TCRdb applying MiXCR to the 5' RACE reads. This sample has over 1.5 million distinct CDR3 sequences, with 49% found just once. Material: blood. Every receptor here comes from a woman in her forties in good health.

This clonotype came up a few times. The chain couples TRBV6-5 to TRBJ2-5; 9 nucleotides line up with TRBD1. J gave up 5 bases and V 6 bases, and 4 bases lay outside the gene matches. This CDR3 is 13 amino acids long. CDR1 MNHEY and CDR2 SVGAGI come from the germline V gene. The chain's CDR3 is CASRFDRGETQYF. CDR3 nucleotide sequence: TGTGCCAGCAGGTTTGACAGGGGGGAGACCCAGTACTTC.

This clonotype was seen only a few times. The chain links TRBV9 to TRBJ2-1; 8 bases fit TRBD1. Germline V lookup: CDR1 SGDLS, CDR2 YYNGEE. V lost 4 bases to trimming and J lost 7 bases; unmatched junction nucleotides: 10. The CDR3 is 15 residues long. The CDR3 reads CASSIGQGRENEQFF. The CDR3 DNA reads as TGTGCCAGCAGCATCGGACAGGGTCGAGAGAATGAGCAGTTCTTC. Looking up the rest from reference TRBV9 and TRBJ2-1 gives the full variable domain: DSGVTQTPKHLITATGQRVTLRCSPRSGDLSVYWYQQSLDQGLQFLIQYYNGEERAKGNILERFSAQQFPDLHSELNLSSLELGDSALYFCASSIGQGRENEQFFGPGTRLTVL.